The rows below give T cell receptor beta chains drawn from one sample of a study of blood T cell dynamics during melanoma immunotherapy. Here immunoSEQ multiplex PCR was the method, and the copy in TCRdb shows in-frame clones only, minus some. Seen here are 20,000 to 30,000 clones, around 90% observed once, and the top ten hold approximately 4.6%. The material sequenced was blood, taken from a patient treated with checkpoint blockade. Receptors originate from a human donor with melanoma. The CDR3 runs from the conserved cysteine through the conserved F or W. Each record gives: clone size, J gene, V gene, D gene, CDR3 protein, CDR3 DNA. D genes are given only for firm matches. Some rows mark clone size as missing; the rest say once, few, many or name a class of expanded clone.

. TRBJ1-5 TRBV19 . CASSPDYSNQPQHF TGTGCCAGTAGTCCAGATTATAGCAATCAGCCCCAGCATTTT
few TRBJ1-2 TRBV9 . CASSARGPYGYTF TGTGCCAGCAGCGCGAGAGGGCCCTATGGCTACACCTTC
. TRBJ2-4 TRBV7-2 TRBD2 CASSSASGRAGNIQYF TGTGCCAGCAGCTCTGCGAGCGGGAGGGCGGGAAACATTCAGTACTTC
. TRBJ2-2 TRBV29-1 . CSVLQGTNTGELFF TGCAGCGTCCTCCAGGGGACGAACACCGGGGAGCTGTTTTTT
. TRBJ2-2 TRBV5-6 TRBD2 CASSLMVSGRVNTGELFF TGTGCCAGCAGCTTGATGGTTAGCGGGAGGGTCAACACCGGGGAGCTGTTTTTT
. TRBJ2-3 TRBV4-2 . CASSQDQSKGFSTSSTDTQYF TGTGCCAGCAGCCAAGATCAATCAAAAGGCTTTTCTACATCTAGCACAGATACGCAGTATTTT
. TRBJ1-2 TRBV18 . CASSLQDDYGYTF TGTGCCAGCTCACTACAGGACGACTATGGCTACACCTTC
. TRBJ1-2 TRBV2 . CASSELWGGGYTF TGTGCCAGCAGTGAACTGTGGGGGGGTGGCTACACCTTC
few TRBJ1-2 TRBV6-4 TRBD1 CASSDSTGGGYTF TGTGCCAGCAGTGACTCAACAGGGGGTGGCTACACCTTC
. TRBJ1-3 TRBV6-1 . CASSETGTSGNTIYF TGTGCCAGCAGTGAAACAGGGACCTCTGGAAACACCATATATTTT
. TRBJ1-3 TRBV15 . CATSGTTGNTIYF TGTGCCACCAGCGGTACGACTGGAAACACCATATATTTT
. TRBJ2-5 TRBV7-2 . CASSAGHWQETQYF TGTGCCAGCAGCGCGGGCCACTGGCAAGAGACCCAGTACTTC
. TRBJ2-2 TRBV7-8 TRBD2 CASSSAAAGARTGELFF TGTGCCAGCAGCTCGGCGGCCGCGGGAGCGCGGACCGGGGAGCTGTTTTTT
. TRBJ2-3 TRBV7-3 . CASSLYESTDTQYF TGTGCCAGCAGCTTATATGAAAGCACAGATACGCAGTATTTT